Included here is one T cell receptor (beta chain) sequence, with context. The antigen this receptor binds is unknown. The record has no base qualities; no much larger clone is one base away. These data originate in a study of blood T cell repertoires in COVID-19 (dated by TCRdb to about 2020). About the study as a whole: The collaborator samples originated in the United States, Italy and Spain and spanned the acute and convalescent phases of COVID-19. The repertoires were made available in a free public database intended to serve as a resource for research on the immune response to SARS-CoV-2. Nearly every sample came with metadata listing a de-identified subject ID, COVID-19 status, age in years and sex. HLA class I and class II types, where available, came from metadata supplied by the sample provider rather than from assay-based typing. The samples were drawn from the first 160 participants of the ongoing ImmuneRACE study and from 950 to 1,500 subjects provided by 6 global collaborators. Subjects who had been exposed to COVID-19, were actively infected with it, or had recovered from it provided the deeply sampled blood TCRbeta repertoires that made up the dataset. The material from the prospective study consisted of cDNA or gDNA derived from T cells, B-cell-depleted T cells, or PBMCs.

TCRbeta CDR3 regions were amplified from genomic DNA by means of the immunoSEQ Assay, a bias-controlled multiplex PCR. From the authors' description of their analysis: Nucleated cell counts per sample were estimated from amplification of reference gene primers within the assay. Sequence reads were collapsed and filtered to measure the absolute abundance of every unique TCRbeta CDR3 rearrangement. For each sample, productive Simpson clonality was calculated as the square root of Simpson's diversity index over productive rearrangements. TCRdb holds this immuneACCESS table with in-frame rearrangements only. Some clones are missing; in checked studies, unresolved V genes explain under half, and the rest has no known cause. The V and J calls and clone size are taken from that table; D and trimming were inferred from the DNA. In all, the sample holds 110,000 or so clones, and roughly 84% of those were seen once. The ten largest clones take up about 3.9% of the sample.

V loses 2 bases, J loses 1 base, and the germline ends lie 10 bases apart. The CDR3 starts with the cysteine, ends with the phenylalanine, and has 14 residues. Only the CDR3 region is kept as DNA, spanning 42 bases read in frame from base 1. CDR1 and CDR2 are drawn from the germline V gene: SGHDT, YYEEEE. Each collaborating institution followed its own protocols to collect whole blood in K2EDTA tubes. For TCRbeta analysis, collaborators shipped samples as frozen whole blood, isolated PBMCs, or DNA extracted from either of those sample types. The full study reports these points: The quantity of clinical and demographic metadata differed by source and by participant and was supplied without curation.

The chain is encoded by TRBV5-6 joined to TRBJ2-7, with TRBD1 perhaps the D gene, on 6 matching bases. Sequenced: peripheral blood. The source is a man in his 60s with acute or convalescent COVID-19. The DNA sequence is given as TGTGCCAGCAGCTTCCGGACAGCTTCCTACGAGCAGTACTTC. It encodes CASSFRTASYEQYF.